This T cell receptor beta chain was identified in a study of blood T cell repertoires in COVID-19. Germline values: CDR1 LNHDA, CDR2 SQIVND (reference sequence). V was trimmed by 6 bases and J by 7 bases, leaving 9 bases between them. The CDR3 has 11 amino acids. In the authors' workflow: Estimated nucleated cell counts came from reference gene primer amplification. Clones were read by immunoSEQ multiplex PCR, and TCRdb kept only the in-frame ones, dropping some. That table furnishes V, J and clone size, whereas the DNA furnished D and trimming. Of approximately 300,000 clones listed, approximately 83% were seen once; the top ten hold 15% to 19%. Seattle enrolled patients during active infection and tracked them longitudinally.

The sample was peripheral blood. This chain connects TRBV19 to TRBJ1-2; D ambiguous. The clonotype was recovered from a person between 65 and 80 years old with COVID-19, enrolled during active disease. CDR3 sequence: CASRNGRGYTF. CDR3 DNA: TGTGCCAGTAGAAACGGTCGTGGCTACACCTTC. Based on the CDR3 plus reference TRBV19 and TRBJ1-2, the full variable domain is DGGITQSPKYLFRKEGQNVTLSCEQNLNHDAMYWYRQDPGQGLRLIYYSQIVNDFQKGDIAEGYSVSREKKESFPLTVTSAQKNPTAFYLCASRNGRGYTFGSGTRLTVV.